Below, 9 T cell receptor beta chains from the same sample are listed, as sequenced in a study of cytomegalovirus exposure and HLA in healthy donors. Primers: 60 Vbeta forward and 13 Jbeta reverse. Assay: immunoSEQ multiplex PCR; the TCRdb copy retains only in-frame clones and omits some. The sample shows fewer than 140,000 clones, more than 60% of them seen only once. The sequenced sample consisted of PBMCs. The receptor source for this set is a man aged 35 to 55 in good health and CMV-seronegative.

The chain uses TRBV6-5 and TRBJ2-2; 7 bases line up with TRBD2. Germline V gene data show CDR1 as MNHEY and CDR2 as SVGAGI. Trimming cost V 3 bases and J 2 bases; bases outside gene matches: 6. The CDR3 length is 16 residues. The CDR3 coding sequence is TGTGCCAGCAGTTATAGGAGCGGGACTAACACCGGGGAGCTGTTTTTT. Translating it yields CASSYRSGTNTGELFF.

This sequence joins TRBV7-7 and TRBJ2-3; possible D gene TRBD2, 5 bases. The CDR3 spans 18 residues. Germline CDR1 and CDR2: SSHAT and FNYEAQ (reference sequence). V was pared by 1 base and J by 0 bases, with 17 bases between. The CDR3 nucleotides read TGTGCCAGCAGCTTAGGAGTGTACGGGGTTGGGAGCACAGATACGCAGTATTTT. Protein: CASSLGVYGVGSTDTQYF.

The rearrangement links TRBV19 to TRBJ1-5; TRBD1 matches 7 bases. This CDR3 contains 16 residues. Germline assignment: CDR1 LNHDA and CDR2 SQIVND (reference sequence). Trimming took 8 bases from V and 0 from J; bases not matched to a gene: 10. This chain's CDR3 is CASGRDSPFSNQPQHF. CDR3 nucleotides: TGTGCCAGTGGGCGGGACAGTCCCTTTAGCAATCAGCCCCAGCATTTT.

The chain recombines TRBV6-5 with TRBJ2-5; D possibly corresponds to TRBD2 (5 bases). This CDR3 is 14 amino acids long. CDR1 is MNHEY and CDR2 is SVGAGI in the germline V gene. The germline V and J ends were trimmed by 5 bases and 2 bases, with 12 bases remaining between them. In DNA form, the CDR3 reads TGTGCCAGCAGTCAGGACTCGGATCAAGAGACCCAGTACTTC. It codes for CASSQDSDQETQYF.

J is TRBJ1-2 and V is TRBV27, with D maybe TRBD1 (6 bases). This CDR3 has 15 amino acids. Germline V gene sequence: CDR1 MNHEY, CDR2 SMNVEV (reference sequence). Trimming removed 4 bases at V and 8 bases at J, with 20 bases between. This CDR3 reads CASSSRAGVYEGYTF. In nucleotides, the CDR3 is TGTGCCAGCAGTTCAAGAGCAGGGGTTTATGAAGGCTACACCTTC.

CDR3 sequence: CASSSARVMETQYF. Written as DNA, the CDR3 is TGTGCCAGCAGCTCTGCTCGGGTGATGGAGACCCAGTACTTC. This sequence joins TRBV7-2 and TRBJ2-5; D call uncertain. The CDR3 has 14 residues. Trimming shortened V by 4 bases and J by 5 bases, and 14 bases separated the two germline ends. CDR1 SGHTA and CDR2 FQGNSA come from the germline V gene.

V and J are TRBV29-1 and TRBJ2-5, with D perhaps matching TRBD1 (7 bases). The end of the DNA aligns better with TRBJ2-7, so the J call may be wrong. The germline V gene encodes CDR1 SQVTM and CDR2 ANQGSEA. CDR3 length: 12 residues. CDR3 protein: CSARGASYEQYF. In DNA form, the CDR3 reads TGCAGCGCCAGGGGGGCTAGTTACGAGCAGTACTTC.

The gene calls are TRBV7-9 and TRBJ2-1; 7 nucleotides match TRBD2. CDR1 is SEHNR, CDR2 FQNEAQ, per germline (reference sequence). The CDR3 contains 15 residues. The junction had 8 bases not matched to a gene; V was cut back by 5 bases and J by 4 bases. DNA for the CDR3: TGTGCCAGCAGCCAACCTTTCGGGGGGTACAATGAGCAGTTCTTC. Residues: CASSQPFGGYNEQFF.

This chain links TRBV9 with TRBJ2-5; TRBD2 aligns across 8 bases. The CDR3 has 16 residues. Germline loops: CDR1 SGDLS, CDR2 YYNGEE. The ends lost 0 bases at V and 5 bases at J; junction bases unmatched: 9. The CDR3 sequence: CASSVGSRGGRETQYF. The CDR3, as DNA: TGTGCCAGCAGCGTAGGGTCCCGGGGGGGCCGGGAGACCCAGTACTTC. Full variable domain (remainder filled in from reference TRBV9 and TRBJ2-5): DSGVTQTPKHLITATGQRVTLRCSPRSGDLSVYWYQQSLDQGLQFLIQYYNGEERAKGNILERFSAQQFPDLHSELNLSSLELGDSALYFCASSVGSRGGRETQYFGPGTRLLVL.